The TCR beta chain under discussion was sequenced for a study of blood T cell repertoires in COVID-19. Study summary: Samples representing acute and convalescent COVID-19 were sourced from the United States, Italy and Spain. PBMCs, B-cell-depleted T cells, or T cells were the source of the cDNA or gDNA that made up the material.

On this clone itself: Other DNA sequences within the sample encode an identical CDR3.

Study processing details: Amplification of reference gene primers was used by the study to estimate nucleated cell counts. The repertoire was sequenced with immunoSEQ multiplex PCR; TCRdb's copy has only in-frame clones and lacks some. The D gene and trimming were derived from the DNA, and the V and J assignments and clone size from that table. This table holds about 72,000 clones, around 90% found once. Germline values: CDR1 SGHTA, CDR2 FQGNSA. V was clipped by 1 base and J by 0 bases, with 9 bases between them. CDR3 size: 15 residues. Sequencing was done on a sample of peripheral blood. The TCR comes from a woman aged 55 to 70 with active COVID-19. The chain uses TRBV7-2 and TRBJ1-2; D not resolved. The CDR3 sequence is CASSLDGLTNYGYTF. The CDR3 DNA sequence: TGTGCCAGCAGCTTAGACGGACTAACTAACTATGGCTACACCTTC.